The clone carrying this T cell receptor (beta chain) was detected many times. This sample is part of a study of CD8+CD57+ T cells in acquired aplastic anemia. On the study more broadly: Sorted CD4+ and CD8+ cells gave an average of approximately 3.1 ug of DNA.

The CDR3 runs 17 residues. The V and J ends lost 9 bases and 3 bases, in that order; junction bases with no gene match: 11. The germline V gene has CDR1 SNHLY and CDR2 FYNNEI. Investigators profiled TCR beta VDJ and CDR3 from genomic DNA template. TCRdb analysed the reads with MiXCR anew, one entry per CDR3 protein. The table includes 250,000 to 350,000 distinct CDR3 sequences, roughly 50% detected once. The TCR comes from a human donor with severe aplastic anemia or a healthy control (not recorded which). This rearrangement joins TRBV2 to TRBJ1-4; the match to TRBD1 covers 12 bases. Material: sorted CD4+, CD8+, or CD8+CD57+ T cells (not recorded which) from PBMCs. The CDR3 is CARNRDRGLRPNEKLFF. For the CDR3, the DNA is TGTGCCAGAAACCGGGACAGGGGGCTTCGACCTAATGAAAAACTGTTTTTT. Based on the CDR3 plus reference TRBV2 and TRBJ1-4, the full variable domain is EPEVTQTPSHQVTQMGQEVILRCVPISNHLYFYWYRQILGQKVEFLVSFYNNEISEKSEIFDDQFSVERPDGSNFTLKIRSTKLEDSAMYFCARNRDRGLRPNEKLFFGSGTQLSVL.